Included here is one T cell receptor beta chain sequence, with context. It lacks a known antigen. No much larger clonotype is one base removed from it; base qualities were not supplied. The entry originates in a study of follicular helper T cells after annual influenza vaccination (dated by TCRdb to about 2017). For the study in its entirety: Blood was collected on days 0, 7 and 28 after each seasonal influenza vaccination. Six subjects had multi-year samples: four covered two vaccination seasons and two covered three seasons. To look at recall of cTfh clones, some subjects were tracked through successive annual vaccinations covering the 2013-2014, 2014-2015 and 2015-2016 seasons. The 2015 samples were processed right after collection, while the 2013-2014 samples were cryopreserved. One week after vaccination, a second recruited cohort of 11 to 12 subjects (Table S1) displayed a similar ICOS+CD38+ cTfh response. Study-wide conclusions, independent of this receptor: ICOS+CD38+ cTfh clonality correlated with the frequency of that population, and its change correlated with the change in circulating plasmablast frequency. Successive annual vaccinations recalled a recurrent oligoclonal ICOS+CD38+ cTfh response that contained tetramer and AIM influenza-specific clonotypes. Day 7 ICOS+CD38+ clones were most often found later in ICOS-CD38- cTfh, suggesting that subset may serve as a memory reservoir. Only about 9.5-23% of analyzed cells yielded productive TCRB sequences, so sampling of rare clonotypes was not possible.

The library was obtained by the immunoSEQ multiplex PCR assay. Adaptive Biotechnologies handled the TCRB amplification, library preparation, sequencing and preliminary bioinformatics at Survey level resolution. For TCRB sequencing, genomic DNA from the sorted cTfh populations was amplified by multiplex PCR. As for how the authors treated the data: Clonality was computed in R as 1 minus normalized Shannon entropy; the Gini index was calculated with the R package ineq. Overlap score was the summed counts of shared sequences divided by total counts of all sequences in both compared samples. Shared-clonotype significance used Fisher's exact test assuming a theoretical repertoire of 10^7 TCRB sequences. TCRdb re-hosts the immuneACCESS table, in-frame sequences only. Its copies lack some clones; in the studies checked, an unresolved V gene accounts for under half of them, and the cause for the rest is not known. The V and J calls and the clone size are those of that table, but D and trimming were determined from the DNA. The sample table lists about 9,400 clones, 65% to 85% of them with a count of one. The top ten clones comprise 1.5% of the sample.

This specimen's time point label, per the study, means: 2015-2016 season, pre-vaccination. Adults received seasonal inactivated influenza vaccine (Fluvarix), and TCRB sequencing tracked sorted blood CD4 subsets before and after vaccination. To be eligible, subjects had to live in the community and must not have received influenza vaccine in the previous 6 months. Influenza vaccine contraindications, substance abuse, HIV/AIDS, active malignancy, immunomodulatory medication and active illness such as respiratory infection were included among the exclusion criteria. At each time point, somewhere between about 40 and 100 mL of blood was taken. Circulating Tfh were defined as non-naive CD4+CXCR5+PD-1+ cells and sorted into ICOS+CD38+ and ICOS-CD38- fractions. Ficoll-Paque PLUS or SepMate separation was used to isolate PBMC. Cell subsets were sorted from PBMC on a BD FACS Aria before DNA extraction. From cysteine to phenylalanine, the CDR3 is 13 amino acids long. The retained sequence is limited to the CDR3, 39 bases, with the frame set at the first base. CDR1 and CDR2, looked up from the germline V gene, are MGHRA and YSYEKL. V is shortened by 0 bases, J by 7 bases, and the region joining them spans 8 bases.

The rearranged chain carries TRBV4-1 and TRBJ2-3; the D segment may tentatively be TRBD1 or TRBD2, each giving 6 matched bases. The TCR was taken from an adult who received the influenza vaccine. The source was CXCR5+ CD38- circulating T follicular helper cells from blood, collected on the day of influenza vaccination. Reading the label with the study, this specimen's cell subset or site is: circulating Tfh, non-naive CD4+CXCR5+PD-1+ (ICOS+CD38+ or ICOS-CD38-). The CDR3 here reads CASSQDRGHTQYF. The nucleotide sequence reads TGCGCCAGCAGCCAAGATCGGGGGCATACGCAGTATTTT.